A selection of T cell receptor beta chains follows, all from one sample in a study of T cell responses to AZD1222 COVID-19 vaccine. This table comes from immunoSEQ multiplex PCR, and its TCRdb copy is limited to in-frame clones, with some not included. Found here are some 160,000 clones, around 94% of them singletons; the top ten hold over 0.7%. This specimen was peripheral blood, taken on day 0 of AZD1222 vaccination. The receptors were sampled from an adult in good health. The CDR3 runs from the conserved cysteine through the conserved F or W. The D gene is left open where the match is weak. Size is stated for part of the rows, as once, few or many counts, or as a class when the clone is expanded.

J | size | V | D | CDR3 | DNA
TRBJ2-5 | NA | TRBV14 | NA | CASSQDTSWETQYF | TGTGCCAGCAGCCAAGATACTTCTTGGGAGACCCAGTACTTC
TRBJ1-4 | NA | TRBV18 | NA | CASSRALFEKLFF | TGTGCCAGCTCACGGGCCCTATTTGAAAAACTGTTTTTT
TRBJ1-2 | NA | TRBV6-1 | NA | CASSEAPYGYTF | TGTGCCAGCAGTGAAGCGCCCTATGGCTACACCTTC
TRBJ1-1 | once | TRBV7-9 | NA | CASSLRSMAEAFF | TGTGCCAGCAGCTTAAGGTCTATGGCTGAAGCTTTCTTT
TRBJ1-1 | NA | TRBV28 | NA | CASSLGRGDTEAFF | TGTGCCAGCAGCCTCGGAAGAGGGGACACTGAAGCTTTCTTT
TRBJ2-7 | NA | TRBV30 | TRBD1 | CAWSATGPEQYF | TGTGCCTGGAGTGCGACAGGGCCCGAGCAGTACTTC
TRBJ1-2 | NA | TRBV25-1 | NA | CASSDNYGYTF | TGTGCCAGCAGTGACAACTATGGCTACACCTTC
TRBJ2-7 | few | TRBV4-1 | NA | CASSQGGVRADEQYF | TGCGCCAGCAGCCAAGGCGGCGTACGGGCGGACGAGCAGTACTTC
TRBJ2-7 | once | TRBV7-9 | NA | CASSLGGPRDEQYF | TGTGCCAGCAGTCTGGGGGGCCCAAGGGACGAGCAGTACTTC
TRBJ1-2 | NA | TRBV6-6 | TRBD1 | CASSFPTGGANGYTF | TGTGCCAGCAGTTTTCCGACAGGGGGCGCGAATGGCTACACCTTC
TRBJ2-1 | once | TRBV6-5 | NA | CASSLKNNEQFF | TGTGCCAGCAGCTTAAAGAACAATGAGCAGTTCTTC
TRBJ1-2 | NA | TRBV28 | TRBD1 | CASSSQGAQDFNYGYTF | TGTGCCAGCAGTTCTCAGGGGGCGCAGGATTTTAACTATGGCTACACCTTC
TRBJ1-6 | NA | TRBV7-9 | TRBD1 | CASSLTGTGGSPLHF | TGTGCCAGCAGCTTAACCGGGACAGGAGGTTCACCCCTCCACTTT
TRBJ2-1 | NA | TRBV4-1 | TRBD2 | CASRALAGINEQFF | TGCGCCAGCCGGGCACTAGCGGGGATCAATGAGCAGTTCTTC
TRBJ2-3 | NA | TRBV2 | NA | CASSDSSGTDTQYF | TGTGCCAGCAGTGATTCTAGCGGCACAGATACGCAGTATTTT
TRBJ2-1 | NA | TRBV7-3 | TRBD1 | CASSKTGYGEQFF | TGTGCCAGCAGCAAGACAGGGTATGGAGAGCAGTTCTTC
TRBJ1-5 | NA | TRBV5-1 | NA | CASSLEGPREPQHF | TGCGCCAGCAGCTTGGAAGGCCCCAGGGAGCCCCAGCATTTT
TRBJ1-6 | NA | TRBV2 | NA | CASSGQLEVVDSPLHF | TGTGCCAGCAGCGGACAACTAGAAGTCGTAGATTCACCCCTCCACTTT
TRBJ2-5 | NA | TRBV5-1 | NA | CASSLWAAPGTQYF | TGCGCCAGCAGCTTGTGGGCGGCTCCAGGGACCCAGTACTTC
TRBJ2-1 | once | TRBV4-1 | TRBD2 | CASSQEAFGTSGQNEQFF | TGCGCCAGCAGCCAAGAAGCTTTCGGAACTAGCGGGCAAAATGAGCAGTTCTTC
TRBJ2-1 | NA | TRBV7-9 | TRBD2 | CASSLVLAGLQNEQFF | TGTGCCAGCAGCTTAGTTCTAGCGGGGCTTCAAAATGAGCAGTTCTTC
TRBJ1-2 | NA | TRBV6-5 | NA | CASHDGGTPRYTF | TGTGCCAGCCACGACGGCGGGACCCCCCGCTACACCTTC
TRBJ1-4 | NA | TRBV2 | NA | CASRTGQPGVEKLFF | TGTGCCAGCAGAACCGGACAGCCCGGAGTAGAAAAACTGTTTTTT
TRBJ2-1 | NA | TRBV9 | TRBD2 | CASSVAGTSGGAAYNEQFF | TGTGCCAGCAGCGTAGCTGGGACTAGCGGGGGGGCAGCCTACAATGAGCAGTTCTTC
TRBJ1-6 | NA | TRBV3-1/TRBV3-2 | TRBD1 | CASSLSTTGAGSPLHF | TGTGCCAGCAGCCTATCAACCACAGGGGCTGGATCACCCCTCCACTTT
TRBJ2-2 | NA | TRBV5-5 | NA | CASSFQGTTRELFF | TGTGCCAGCAGCTTTCAGGGTACGACCAGGGAGCTGTTTTTT
TRBJ1-2 | NA | TRBV18 | TRBD1 | CASSPDREHGYTF | TGTGCCAGCTCACCGGACAGGGAGCATGGCTACACCTTC
TRBJ1-2 | few | TRBV19 | NA | CASATQGLYGYTF | TGTGCCAGCGCCACACAGGGACTCTATGGCTACACCTTC
TRBJ1-4 | NA | TRBV2 | NA | CASEFWGGHEKLFF | TGTGCCAGCGAATTTTGGGGTGGGCATGAAAAACTGTTTTTT
TRBJ2-7 | NA | TRBV5-1 | TRBD1 | CASSLGGTGVGYEQYF | TGCGCCAGCAGCTTAGGGGGGACAGGGGTAGGCTACGAGCAGTACTTC
TRBJ1-5 | NA | TRBV30 | TRBD1 | CAWSVSRSFGTGFHQPQHF | TGTGCCTGGAGTGTATCTCGTTCTTTCGGGACAGGATTTCATCAGCCCCAGCATTTT
TRBJ1-1 | NA | TRBV9 | NA | CASSAQPGIIGGLTEAFF | TGTGCCAGCAGCGCCCAGCCCGGGATAATAGGGGGTTTAACTGAAGCTTTCTTT
TRBJ1-1 | NA | TRBV3-1/TRBV3-2 | NA | CASSQEGVNTEAFF | TGTGCCAGCAGCCAAGAAGGGGTGAACACTGAAGCTTTCTTT
TRBJ2-7 | NA | TRBV2 | NA | CASTYNSEQYF | TGTGCCAGCACGTATAATAGCGAGCAGTACTTC
TRBJ1-5 | NA | TRBV5-1 | NA | CASSLGGAGQPQHF | TGCGCCAGCAGCTTGGGGGGGGCGGGGCAGCCCCAGCATTTT
TRBJ2-7 | NA | TRBV5-5 | TRBD1 | CASSQTGQSSYEQYF | TGTGCCAGCAGCCAGACAGGGCAGAGCTCCTACGAGCAGTACTTC
TRBJ2-7 | NA | TRBV6-1 | NA | CASSEPGGAHEQYF | TGTGCCAGCAGTGAACCAGGGGGGGCCCACGAGCAGTACTTC
TRBJ1-5 | NA | TRBV5-1 | NA | CASSVGPGVLQPQHF | TGCGCCAGCAGCGTAGGACCGGGGGTTTTACAGCCCCAGCATTTT
TRBJ1-1 | once | TRBV7-2 | NA | CASSPRTGSAEAFF | TGTGCCAGCAGCCCGAGAACAGGGTCTGCTGAAGCTTTCTTT
TRBJ1-1 | NA | TRBV19 | NA | CKGRHMGTEAFF | TGTAAAGGGCGACATATGGGCACTGAAGCTTTCTTT
TRBJ1-5 | NA | TRBV6-2/TRBV6-3 | TRBD1 | CASSRQGGIQPQHF | TGTGCCAGCAGCCGACAGGGAGGGATTCAGCCCCAGCATTTT
TRBJ1-2 | NA | TRBV9 | NA | CASSVGRGEGNYGYTF | TGTGCCAGCAGCGTGGGCCGGGGGGAAGGTAACTATGGCTACACCTTC
TRBJ1-4 | NA | TRBV27 | NA | CASSLTQIGFEKLFF | TGTGCCAGCAGTTTGACGCAGATTGGGTTTGAAAAACTGTTTTTT
TRBJ2-7 | NA | TRBV18 | TRBD2 | CASSPPGTRRGEQYF | TGTGCCAGCTCACCACCGGGGACTAGAAGGGGCGAGCAGTACTTC
TRBJ2-3 | NA | TRBV7-9 | NA | CASSPYRSDRSADTQYF | TGTGCCAGCAGCCCCTACCGGAGTGACAGGTCCGCAGATACGCAGTATTTT
TRBJ1-4 | NA | TRBV6-1 | NA | CASSEGAGANEKLFF | TGTGCCAGCAGTGAGGGGGCGGGGGCTAATGAAAAACTGTTTTTT
TRBJ2-7 | once | TRBV5-8 | TRBD1 | CASSLVPGQTKYEQYF | TGTGCCAGCAGCTTGGTTCCGGGACAGACAAAATACGAGCAGTACTTC
TRBJ1-1 | once | TRBV5-4 | NA | CASSLAPGNTEAFF | TGTGCCAGCAGCTTGGCTCCAGGGAACACTGAAGCTTTCTTT
TRBJ2-5 | NA | TRBV19 | TRBD2 | CASARTSGGAYQETQYF | TGTGCCAGTGCCCGGACTAGCGGGGGTGCGTACCAAGAGACCCAGTACTTC
TRBJ1-6 | NA | TRBV28 | TRBD1 | CASSSGQGDGSPLHF | TGTGCCAGCAGTTCCGGACAGGGAGACGGTTCACCCCTCCACTTT
TRBJ2-5 | NA | TRBV2 | TRBD1 | CASCNPRGQGETQYF | TGTGCCAGCTGTAACCCCAGGGGGCAGGGAGAGACCCAGTACTTC
TRBJ2-1 | NA | TRBV10-3 | TRBD2 | CAISESAGGRGSYNEQFF | TGTGCCATCAGTGAGTCTGCGGGGGGACGGGGCTCCTACAATGAGCAGTTCTTC
TRBJ1-4 | NA | TRBV10-3 | NA | CATGTAGANEKLFF | TGTGCCACCGGTACGGCTGGAGCTAATGAAAAACTGTTTTTT
TRBJ2-1 | NA | TRBV11-1 | NA | CASSFQTSSDEQFF | TGTGCCAGCAGTTTCCAAACTAGTAGCGATGAGCAGTTCTTC
TRBJ2-1 | once | TRBV11-2 | TRBD2 | CASSPSGTQGEFF | TGTGCCAGCAGTCCTAGCGGGACACAAGGGGAGTTCTTC